The 30 T cell receptor beta chains reported below all come from one sample, sequenced in a study of blood T cell repertoires in COVID-19. Method: immunoSEQ multiplex PCR; TCRdb's copy keeps in-frame clones and lacks some. The table lists about 170,000 clones, approximately 81% of them singletons. Sequenced sample: peripheral blood. The receptors were sampled from a woman aged 80 or over with active or convalescent COVID-19.

This clone was seen more than once but under ten times. The V and J genes are TRBV5-4 and TRBJ2-1; TRBD2 matches at 9 bases. Germline V lookup: CDR1 SGHNT, CDR2 YYREEE (reference sequence). V shed 4 bases and J 5 bases; nucleotides not matched to a gene: 7. The CDR3 length is 15 residues. The CDR3 sequence: CASSLRGGRDNEQFF. The CDR3, as DNA: TGTGCCAGCAGCCTTCGTGGCGGGAGGGACAATGAGCAGTTCTTC.

This clone was counted a single time. The chain recombines TRBV20-1 with TRBJ2-3; 12 nucleotides agree with TRBD2. Germline V CDR1 and CDR2: DFQATT, SNEGSKA (reference sequence). V trimming: 3 bases; J trimming: 3 bases; junction bases outside the gene matches: 7. The CDR3 loop spans 16 amino acids. CDR3 coding DNA: TGCAGTGCTAGTAAGACCGGGACTAGCGGGACAGATACGCAGTATTTT. Its protein product is CSASKTGTSGTDTQYF.

The genes are TRBV3-1 (or the pseudogene TRBV3-2) and TRBJ2-3; TRBD2 aligns across 8 bases. The CDR3 has 17 amino acids. Trimming cost V 3 bases and J 4 bases; bases outside gene matches: 12. The germline CDR1 and CDR2 sequences are LGHDT and YNNKEL (reference sequence). CDR3 residues: CASSQGRPAGVADTQYF. DNA for the CDR3: TGTGCCAGCAGCCAGGGCCGGCCAGCGGGAGTAGCAGATACGCAGTATTTT.

A few counts support this clone. The rearrangement uses TRBV29-1 and TRBJ1-6, with 8 bases that match TRBD1. The V segment lost 4 bases and the J segment 7 bases; nucleotides outside the gene matches: 9. The germline V gene has CDR1 SQVTM and CDR2 ANQGSEA. CDR3 length: 15 residues. For the CDR3, the DNA is TGCAGCGTTGGCCCCCGTTGGACAGGGAATTCACCCCTCCACTTT. This encodes CSVGPRWTGNSPLHF.

The chain has TRBV6-2 or TRBV6-3 and TRBJ1-3, with TRBD1 matching 8 bases. From germline, CDR1 is MNHEY and CDR2 SVGEGT. The ends lost 5 bases at V and 0 bases at J; junction bases unmatched: 6. The CDR3 length is 16 residues. The CDR3, as DNA: TGTGCCAGCAGTGGACAGGGCGGATACTCTGGAAACACCATATATTTT. This translates into CASSGQGGYSGNTIYF.

This chain connects TRBV28 to TRBJ1-1; D uncertain. CDR1 and CDR2 from the germline V gene are MDHEN and SYDVKM. V gave up 4 bases and J gave up 1 base, with 4 bases separating them. This CDR3 region has 12 residues. The DNA for the CDR3 is TGTGCCAGCAGTTCTAGGAACACTGAAGCTTTCTTT. This codes for CASSSRNTEAFF.

The chain employs TRBV5-1 and TRBJ2-5; D is possibly TRBD1 (8 bases). Germline CDR1 SGHRS, CDR2 YFSETQ. CDR3 size: 15 residues. V was pared by 1 base and J by 5 bases, with 15 bases between. The CDR3 spells CASSLTGGDYETQYF. CDR3 coding DNA: TGCGCCAGCAGCTTGACAGGGGGGGACTATGAGACCCAGTACTTC.

The rearrangement joins TRBV4-2 to TRBJ2-3; the match to TRBD2 covers 12 bases. The V segment lost 0 bases and the J segment 5 bases; nucleotides outside the gene matches: 6. The CDR3 has 17 residues. Germline V gene sequence: CDR1 LGHNA, CDR2 YNFKEQ. The CDR3: CASSQDYLAGGLDTQYF. The CDR3, as DNA: TGTGCCAGCAGCCAAGATTACCTAGCGGGAGGGTTAGATACGCAGTATTTT.

The genes are TRBV27 and TRBJ2-3; 16 positions agree with TRBD2. Germline V gene data show CDR1 as MNHEY and CDR2 as SMNVEV (reference sequence). V lost 3 bases and J lost 1; bases outside the gene matches: 7. The CDR3 extends over 19 amino acids. CDR3 nucleotides: TGTGCCAGCAGTTTCCGCGGGACTAGCGGGAGGGTAGGCACAGATACGCAGTATTTT. The encoded protein is CASSFRGTSGRVGTDTQYF.

The J gene is TRBJ2-1, the V gene TRBV9, with 13 positions matching TRBD2. With V trimmed by 3 bases and J by 3 bases, 9 bases remained unmatched. The CDR3 length is 18 residues. The germline V gene encodes CDR1 SGDLS and CDR2 YYNGEE. In DNA, the CDR3 is TGTGCCAGCAGCGCGAGACTAGCGGGAGGCTCTTTCTACAATGAGCAGTTCTTC. It specifies CASSARLAGGSFYNEQFF.

The genes are TRBV5-1 and TRBJ2-2; D gene ambiguous. V was shortened by 2 bases and J by 4 bases, with 12 bases between the two germline ends. Germline CDR1 and CDR2: SGHRS and YFSETQ. CDR3 length equals 15 residues. CDR3 protein: CASSLNGPGTGELFF. The CDR3 nucleotides read TGCGCCAGCAGCTTAAATGGCCCGGGCACCGGGGAGCTGTTTTTT.

This sequence joins TRBV3-1 (or the pseudogene TRBV3-2) and TRBJ2-3, with a weak D call TRBD2 (5 bases). This CDR3 spans 12 amino acids. CDR1 and CDR2 (germline): LGHDT, YNNKEL (reference sequence). V gave up 2 bases and J gave up 11 bases, with 11 bases separating them. This chain's CDR3 is CASSQNSGEQYF. The DNA for the CDR3 is TGTGCCAGCAGCCAAAACTCCGGGGAGCAGTATTTT.

The chain employs TRBV27 and TRBJ1-1; a weak D match, TRBD1 (5 bases). CDR1 and CDR2 from the germline V gene are MNHEY and SMNVEV (reference sequence). Trimming left V 3 bases short and J 0 bases short, with 11 bases between. There are 15 residues in the CDR3. The CDR3 nucleotides are TGTGCCAGCAGTTTTCTCCGACAGCTGAACACTGAAGCTTTCTTT. It is translated as CASSFLRQLNTEAFF.

Here the CDR3 DNA reads TGTGCCAGCAGTTTACAGGGGTCAGCGCAGTATTTT. Protein sequence: CASSLQGSAQYF. The rearrangement uses TRBV6-5 and TRBJ2-3, with TRBD1 identical over 7 bases. The CDR3 consists of 12 residues. Losses at the gene ends were 4 bases for V and 10 bases for J; bases not matched to a gene: 5. The germline CDR1 and CDR2 sequences are MNHEY and SVGAGI.

The chain joins TRBV7-9 to TRBJ1-3; no clear D. Germline CDR1 SEHNR, CDR2 FQNEAQ (reference sequence). The CDR3 is 12 residues long. V was clipped by 5 bases and J by 8 bases, with 10 bases between them. In nucleotides, the CDR3 is TGTGCCAGCAGCCCTAATACAGACACCATATATTTT. Translation gives CASSPNTDTIYF.

The genes are TRBV6-2 or TRBV6-3 and TRBJ2-5; 13 nucleotides match TRBD2. Trimming removed 4 bases from V and 5 bases from J; junction bases left unmatched: 7. The CDR3 runs to 16 residues. Germline-derived CDR1 and CDR2 are MNHEY and SVGEGT. The DNA for the CDR3 is TGTGCCAGCAGTTCGGGACTAGCGGGACTAGGTGAGACCCAGTACTTC. It yields the protein CASSSGLAGLGETQYF.

Remarks on this clone: Other DNA sequences of this sample code for an identical CDR3. V usage is TRBV7-9 and J usage is TRBJ2-7; TRBD1 agrees at 10 bases. With V trimmed by 4 bases and J by 1 base, 4 bases remained unmatched. Germline CDR1 and CDR2: SEHNR and FQNEAQ (reference sequence). CDR3 length: 15 residues. The CDR3 region is CASSWRQGASYEQYF. In DNA, the CDR3 is TGTGCCAGCAGCTGGAGACAGGGGGCTTCCTACGAGCAGTACTTC.

The J gene is TRBJ1-6, the V gene TRBV28; 7 nucleotides line up with TRBD1. The junction had 9 bases not matched to a gene; V was cut back by 6 bases and J by 7 bases. The CDR3 extends over 15 amino acids. Germline V gene data show CDR1 as MDHEN and CDR2 as SYDVKM. The CDR3 is CASRWGDRENSPLHF. CDR3 in DNA: TGTGCCAGCAGGTGGGGAGACAGGGAAAATTCACCCCTCCACTTT. The complete variable domain, with remaining parts taken from reference TRBV28 and TRBJ1-6, reads DVKVTQSSRYLVKRTGEKVFLECVQDMDHENMFWYRQDPGLGLRLIYFSYDVKMKEKGDIPEGYSVSREKKERFSLILESASTNQTSMYLCASRWGDRENSPLHFGNGTRLTVT.

The rearrangement joins TRBV27 to TRBJ1-2; no clear D. The CDR3 contains 16 residues. Deletions cut 5 bases from V and 0 bases from J, with 16 bases between. Germline V lookup: CDR1 MNHEY, CDR2 SMNVEV (reference sequence). Written as DNA, the CDR3 is TGTGCCAGCAGTGAGTCCTCCCCGGGAGCTAACTATGGCTACACCTTC. As protein: CASSESSPGANYGYTF.

The V gene is TRBV11-2, the J gene TRBJ1-1, with D unresolved. CDR3 length: 12 amino acids. V lost 2 bases and J lost 5, with 6 bases in between. CDR1 is SGHAT, CDR2 FQNNGV, per germline. CDR3 residues: CASSLLSTEAFF. The CDR3 region has the DNA TGTGCCAGCAGCTTATTATCGACTGAAGCTTTCTTT.

The chain joins TRBV7-2 to TRBJ1-2; unclear D gene. The CDR3 sequence is 11 residues long. Germline values: CDR1 SGHTA, CDR2 FQGNSA. The ends were cut back, 5 bases at V and 2 bases at J, with 3 bases in the middle. The CDR3 loop reads CASSLNYGYTF. DNA of the CDR3: TGTGCCAGCAGCCTCAACTATGGCTACACCTTC.

This clone was seen a few times. The genes are TRBV6-5 and TRBJ1-1; 9 bases align to TRBD1. CDR3 length equals 14 residues. The germline gives CDR1 MNHEY, CDR2 SVGAGI. With 5 bases clipped from V and 1 base from J, the junction kept 2 bases outside the gene matches. The DNA of the CDR3 is TGTGCCAGCAGTCCGACAGGGGGGAACACTGAAGCTTTCTTT. It yields the protein CASSPTGGNTEAFF.

CDR3 sequence: CASSDNRGLGYTF. In nucleotides, the CDR3 is TGTGCCAGCAGTGATAACAGGGGGCTTGGCTACACCTTC. J is TRBJ1-2 and V is TRBV6-1, with 9 positions matching TRBD1. The CDR3 sequence is 13 residues long. Germline V gene lookup returns CDR1 MNHNS and CDR2 SASEGT. Trimming took 3 bases from V and 7 from J; bases not matched to a gene: 3.

V usage is TRBV30 and J usage is TRBJ1-5; D ambiguous. CDR3 length equals 15 residues. V lost 2 bases, J lost 0 bases, and 11 bases lay in between. Germline V CDR1 and CDR2: GTSNPN, SVGIG (reference sequence). The CDR3 region is CAWSRGRYSNQPQHF. The CDR3 coding sequence is TGTGCCTGGAGTCGCGGCCGGTATAGCAATCAGCCCCAGCATTTT.

J is TRBJ1-3 and V is TRBV7-8; 9 positions agree with TRBD1. Looked up from germline, CDR1 is SGHVS and CDR2 is FQNEAQ. The CDR3 runs 19 residues. Losses at the gene ends were 5 bases for V and 0 bases for J; bases not matched to a gene: 14. The CDR3 sequence is CASSNGLGTGISSGNTIYF. The CDR3 coding sequence is TGTGCCAGCAGCAATGGACTTGGGACAGGGATAAGCTCTGGAAACACCATATATTTT.

The chain uses TRBV20-1 and TRBJ2-7, with D perhaps matching TRBD2 (7 bases). Trimming pared 4 bases from V and 9 bases from J, leaving 10 bases between. The CDR3 length is 10 residues. Germline lookup yields CDR1 DFQATT and CDR2 SNEGSKA (reference sequence). CDR3 in DNA: TGCAGTGCTAATGCGGGGGCGCAGTACTTC. Its protein product is CSANAGAQYF.

This clone was seen only a few times. The gene calls are TRBV7-8 and TRBJ1-1, with 7 nucleotides matching TRBD1. The CDR3 sequence is 13 residues long. Germline V lookup: CDR1 SGHVS, CDR2 FQNEAQ. The trim removed 5 bases at V and 8 bases at J, leaving 8 bases unmatched. The CDR3 nucleotides read TGTGCCAGCAGCCCGCAGAAGACAGGGGAAGCTTTCTTT. This gives the protein CASSPQKTGEAFF. Drawing the rest from reference TRBV7-8 and TRBJ1-1, the complete variable domain is GAGVSQSPRYKVAKRGQDVALRCDPISGHVSLFWYQQALGQGPEFLTYFQNEAQLDKSGLPSDRFFAERPEGSVSTLKIQRTQQEDSAVYLCASSPQKTGEAFFGQGTRLTVV.

The genes are TRBV9 and TRBJ1-2; 12 bases line up with TRBD1. The CDR3 has 16 residues. Per germline, CDR1 SGDLS and CDR2 YYNGEE. The V and J ends lost 0 bases and 6 bases, in that order; junction bases with no gene match: 6. The CDR3 DNA reads as TGTGCCAGCAGCGTAGGACCTCGGGACAGGGGGCATGGCTACACCTTC. Translation: CASSVGPRDRGHGYTF.

This chain links TRBV30 with TRBJ1-3; possible D gene TRBD1, 6 bases. Looked up from germline, CDR1 is GTSNPN and CDR2 is SVGIG (reference sequence). This CDR3 contains 16 residues. Trimming cost V 5 bases and J 4 bases, with 21 bases left between them. The chain's CDR3 is CAWPGGGGPGGNTIYF. CDR3 nucleotides: TGTGCCTGGCCCGGCGGGGGGGGGCCAGGGGGAAACACCATATATTTT.

The chain combines TRBV28 with TRBJ1-2, with 8 bases identical to TRBD1. With 4 bases clipped from V and 2 bases from J, the junction kept 12 bases outside the gene matches. The CDR3 has 17 residues. The V gene's germline CDR1 is MDHEN and CDR2 SYDVKM. The CDR3 sequence is CASSSWTGSPRNYGYTF. CDR3 nucleotide sequence: TGTGCCAGCAGTTCATGGACAGGGTCACCACGGAACTATGGCTACACCTTC.